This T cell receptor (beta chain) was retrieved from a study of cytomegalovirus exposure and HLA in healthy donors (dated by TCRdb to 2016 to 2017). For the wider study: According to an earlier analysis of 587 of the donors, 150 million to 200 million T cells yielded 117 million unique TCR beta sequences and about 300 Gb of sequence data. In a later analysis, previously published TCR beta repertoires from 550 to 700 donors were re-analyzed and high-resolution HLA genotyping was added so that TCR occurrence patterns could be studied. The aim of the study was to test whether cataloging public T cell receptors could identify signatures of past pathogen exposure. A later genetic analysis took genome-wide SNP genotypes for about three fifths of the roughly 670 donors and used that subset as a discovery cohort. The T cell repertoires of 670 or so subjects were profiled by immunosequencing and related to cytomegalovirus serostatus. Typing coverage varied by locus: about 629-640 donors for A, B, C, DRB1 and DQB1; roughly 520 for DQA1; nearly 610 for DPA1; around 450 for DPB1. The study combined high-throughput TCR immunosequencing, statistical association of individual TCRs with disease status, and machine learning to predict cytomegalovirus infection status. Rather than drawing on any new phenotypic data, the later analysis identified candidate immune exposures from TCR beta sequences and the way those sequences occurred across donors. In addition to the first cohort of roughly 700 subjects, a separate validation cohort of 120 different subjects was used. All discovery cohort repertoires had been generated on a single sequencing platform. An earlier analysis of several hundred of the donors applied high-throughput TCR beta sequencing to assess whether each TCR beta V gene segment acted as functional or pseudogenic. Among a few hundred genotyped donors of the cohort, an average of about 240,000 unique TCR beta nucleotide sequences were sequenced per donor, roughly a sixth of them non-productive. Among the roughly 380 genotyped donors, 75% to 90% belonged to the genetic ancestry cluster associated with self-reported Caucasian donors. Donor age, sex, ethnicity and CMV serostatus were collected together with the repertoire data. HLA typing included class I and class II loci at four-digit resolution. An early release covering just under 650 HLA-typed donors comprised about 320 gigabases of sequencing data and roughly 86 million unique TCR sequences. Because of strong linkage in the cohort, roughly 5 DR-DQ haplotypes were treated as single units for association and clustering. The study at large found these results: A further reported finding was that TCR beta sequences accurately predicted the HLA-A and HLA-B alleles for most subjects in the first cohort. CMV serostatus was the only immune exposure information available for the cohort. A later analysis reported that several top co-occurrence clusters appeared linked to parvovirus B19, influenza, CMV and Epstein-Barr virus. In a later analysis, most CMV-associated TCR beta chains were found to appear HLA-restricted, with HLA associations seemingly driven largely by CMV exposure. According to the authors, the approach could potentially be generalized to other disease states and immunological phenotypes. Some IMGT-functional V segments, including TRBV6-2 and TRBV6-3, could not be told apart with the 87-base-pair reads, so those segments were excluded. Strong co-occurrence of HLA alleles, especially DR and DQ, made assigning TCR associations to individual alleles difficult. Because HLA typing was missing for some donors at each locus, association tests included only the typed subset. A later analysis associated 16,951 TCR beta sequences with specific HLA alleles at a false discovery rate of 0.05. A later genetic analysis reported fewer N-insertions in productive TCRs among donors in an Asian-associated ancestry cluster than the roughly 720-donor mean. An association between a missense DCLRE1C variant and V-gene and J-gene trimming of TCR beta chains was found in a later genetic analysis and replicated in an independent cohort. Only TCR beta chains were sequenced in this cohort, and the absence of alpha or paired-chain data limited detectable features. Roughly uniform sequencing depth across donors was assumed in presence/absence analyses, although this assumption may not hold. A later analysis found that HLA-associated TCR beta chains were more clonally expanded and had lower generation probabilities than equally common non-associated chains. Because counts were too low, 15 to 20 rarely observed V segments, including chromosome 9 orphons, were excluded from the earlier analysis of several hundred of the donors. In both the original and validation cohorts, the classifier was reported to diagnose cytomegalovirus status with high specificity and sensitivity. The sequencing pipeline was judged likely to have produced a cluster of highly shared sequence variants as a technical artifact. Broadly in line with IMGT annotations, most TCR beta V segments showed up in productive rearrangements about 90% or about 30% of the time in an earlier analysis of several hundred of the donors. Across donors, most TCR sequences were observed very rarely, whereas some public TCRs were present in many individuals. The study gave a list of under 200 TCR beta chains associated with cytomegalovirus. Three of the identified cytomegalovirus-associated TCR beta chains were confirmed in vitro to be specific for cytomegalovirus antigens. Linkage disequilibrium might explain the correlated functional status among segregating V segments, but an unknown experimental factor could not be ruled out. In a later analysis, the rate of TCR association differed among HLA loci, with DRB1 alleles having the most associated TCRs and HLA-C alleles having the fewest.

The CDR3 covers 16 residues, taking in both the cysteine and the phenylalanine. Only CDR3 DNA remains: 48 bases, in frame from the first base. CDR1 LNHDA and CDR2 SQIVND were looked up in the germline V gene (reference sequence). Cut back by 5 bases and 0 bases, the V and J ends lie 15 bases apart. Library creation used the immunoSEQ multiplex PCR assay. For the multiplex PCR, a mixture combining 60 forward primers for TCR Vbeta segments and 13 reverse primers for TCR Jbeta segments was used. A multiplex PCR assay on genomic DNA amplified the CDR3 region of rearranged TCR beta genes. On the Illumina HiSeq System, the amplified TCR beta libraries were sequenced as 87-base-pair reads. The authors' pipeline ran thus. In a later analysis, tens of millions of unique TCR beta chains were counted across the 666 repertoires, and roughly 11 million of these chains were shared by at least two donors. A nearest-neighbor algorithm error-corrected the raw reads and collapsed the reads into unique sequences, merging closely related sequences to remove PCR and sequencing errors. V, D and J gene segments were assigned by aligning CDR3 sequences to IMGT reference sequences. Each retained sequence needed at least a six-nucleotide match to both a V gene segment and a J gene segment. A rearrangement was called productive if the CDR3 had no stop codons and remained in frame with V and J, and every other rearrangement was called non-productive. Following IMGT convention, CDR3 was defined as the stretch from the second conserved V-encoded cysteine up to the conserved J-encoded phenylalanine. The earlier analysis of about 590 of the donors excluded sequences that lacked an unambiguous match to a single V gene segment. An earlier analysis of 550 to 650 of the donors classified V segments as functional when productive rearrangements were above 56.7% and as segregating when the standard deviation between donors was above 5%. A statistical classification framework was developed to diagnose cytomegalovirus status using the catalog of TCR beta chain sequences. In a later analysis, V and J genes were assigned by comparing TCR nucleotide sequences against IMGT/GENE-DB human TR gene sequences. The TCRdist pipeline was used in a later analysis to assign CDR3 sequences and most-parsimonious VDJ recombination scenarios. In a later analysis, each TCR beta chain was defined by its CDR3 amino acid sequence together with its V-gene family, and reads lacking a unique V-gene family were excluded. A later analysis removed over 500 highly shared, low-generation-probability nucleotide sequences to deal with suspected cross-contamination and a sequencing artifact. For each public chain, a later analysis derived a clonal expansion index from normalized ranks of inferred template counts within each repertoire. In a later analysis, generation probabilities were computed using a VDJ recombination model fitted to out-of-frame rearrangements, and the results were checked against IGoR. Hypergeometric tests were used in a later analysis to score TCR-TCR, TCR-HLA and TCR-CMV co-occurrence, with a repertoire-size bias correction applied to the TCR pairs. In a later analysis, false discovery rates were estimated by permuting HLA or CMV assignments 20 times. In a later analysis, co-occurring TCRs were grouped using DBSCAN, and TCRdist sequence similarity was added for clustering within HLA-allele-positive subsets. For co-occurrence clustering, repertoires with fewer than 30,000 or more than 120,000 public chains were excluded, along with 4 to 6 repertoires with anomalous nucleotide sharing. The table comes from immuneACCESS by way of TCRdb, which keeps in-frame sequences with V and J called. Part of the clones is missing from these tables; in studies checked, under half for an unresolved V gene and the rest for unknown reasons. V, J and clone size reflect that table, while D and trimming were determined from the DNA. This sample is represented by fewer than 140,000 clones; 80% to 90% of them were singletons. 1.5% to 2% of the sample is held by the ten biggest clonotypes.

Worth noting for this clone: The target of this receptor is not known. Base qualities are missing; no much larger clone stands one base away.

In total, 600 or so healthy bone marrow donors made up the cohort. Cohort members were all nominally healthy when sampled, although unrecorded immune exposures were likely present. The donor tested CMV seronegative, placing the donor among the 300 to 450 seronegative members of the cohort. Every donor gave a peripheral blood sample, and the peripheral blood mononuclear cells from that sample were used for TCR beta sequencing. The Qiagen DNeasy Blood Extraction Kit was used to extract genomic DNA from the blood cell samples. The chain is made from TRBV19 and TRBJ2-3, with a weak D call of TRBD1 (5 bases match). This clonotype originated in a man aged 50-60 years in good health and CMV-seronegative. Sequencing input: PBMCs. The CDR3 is CASSLRTSTSTDTQYF. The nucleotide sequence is TGTGCCAGTAGTCTACGGACATCTACTAGCACAGATACGCAGTATTTT.